Included here is one T cell receptor (beta chain) sequence, with context. The source of the sample is a study of blood T cell repertoires in COVID-19. Study context: Samples taken during acute and convalescent COVID-19 were collected in the United States, Italy and Spain. In each case, the material was cDNA or gDNA derived from T cells, B-cell-depleted T cells, or PBMCs.

Sequenced by immunoSEQ multiplex PCR; TCRdb stores in-frame clones only, minus some. The sample lists roughly 340,000 clones, 80% to 90% occurring once. The CDR3 loop spans 15 amino acids. The germline V gene encodes CDR1 SEHNR and CDR2 FQNEAQ (reference sequence). Trimming removed 1 base from V and 3 bases from J; junction bases left unmatched: 4. The sequencing input was PBMCs or T cells enriched from blood (not recorded which). This chain joins TRBV7-9 and TRBJ2-5, with 8 bases identical to TRBD2. This TCR was sampled from a man younger than 30 who had recovered from COVID-19. CDR3 DNA: TGTGCCAGCAGCTTAGTTAGAGCGGGAGAAGAGACCCAGTACTTC. Its translation is CASSLVRAGEETQYF.